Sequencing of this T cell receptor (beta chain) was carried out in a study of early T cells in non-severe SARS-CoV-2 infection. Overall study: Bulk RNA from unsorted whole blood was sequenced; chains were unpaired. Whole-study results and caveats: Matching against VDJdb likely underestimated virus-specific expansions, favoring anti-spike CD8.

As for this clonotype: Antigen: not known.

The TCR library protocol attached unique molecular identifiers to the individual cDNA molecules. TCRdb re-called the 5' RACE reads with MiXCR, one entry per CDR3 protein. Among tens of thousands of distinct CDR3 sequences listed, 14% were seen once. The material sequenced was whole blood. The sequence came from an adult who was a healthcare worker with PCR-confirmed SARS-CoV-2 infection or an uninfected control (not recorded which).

As DNA, the CDR3 is TGCAGTGCATACGAGGGGGATTGGAACGAGCAGTACTTC. Translating it yields CSAYEGDWNEQYF. The rearrangement links TRBV20-1 to TRBJ2-7; D is perhaps TRBD1 (6 bases). The germline CDR1 and CDR2 sequences are DFQATT and SNEGSKA (reference sequence). Trimming left V 6 bases short and J 5 bases short, with 17 bases between. The CDR3 sequence is 13 residues long.